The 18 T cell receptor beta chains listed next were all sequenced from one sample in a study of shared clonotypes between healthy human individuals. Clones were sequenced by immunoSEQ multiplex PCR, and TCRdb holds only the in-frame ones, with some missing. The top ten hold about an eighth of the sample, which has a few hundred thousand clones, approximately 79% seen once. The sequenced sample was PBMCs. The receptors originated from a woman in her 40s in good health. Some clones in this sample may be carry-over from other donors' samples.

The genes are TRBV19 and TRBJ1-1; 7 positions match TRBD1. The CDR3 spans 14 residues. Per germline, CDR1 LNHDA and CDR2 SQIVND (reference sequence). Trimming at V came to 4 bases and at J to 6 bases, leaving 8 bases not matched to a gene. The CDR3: CASSTGQEFSEAFF. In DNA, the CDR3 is TGTGCCAGTAGTACCGGACAGGAGTTCTCTGAAGCTTTCTTT.

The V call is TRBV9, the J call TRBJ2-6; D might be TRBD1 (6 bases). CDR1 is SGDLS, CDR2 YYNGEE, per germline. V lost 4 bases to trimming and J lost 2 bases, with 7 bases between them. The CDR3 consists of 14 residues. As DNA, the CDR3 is TGTGCCAGCAGCCGGGACACTGGGGCCAACGTCCTGACTTTC. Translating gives CASSRDTGANVLTF.

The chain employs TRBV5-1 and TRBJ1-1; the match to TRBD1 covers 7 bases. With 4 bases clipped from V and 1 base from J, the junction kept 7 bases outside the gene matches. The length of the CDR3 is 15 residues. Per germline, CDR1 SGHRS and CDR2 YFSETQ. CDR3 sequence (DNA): TGCGCCAGCAGCAGATCCGGGACAGAGAACACTGAAGCTTTCTTT. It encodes CASSRSGTENTEAFF.

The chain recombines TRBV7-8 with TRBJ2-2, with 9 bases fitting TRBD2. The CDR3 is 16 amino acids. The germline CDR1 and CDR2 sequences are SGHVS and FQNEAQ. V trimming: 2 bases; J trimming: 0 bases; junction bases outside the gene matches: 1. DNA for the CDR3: TGTGCCAGCAGCTTAAGACTAGCGGCGAACACCGGGGAGCTGTTTTTT. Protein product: CASSLRLAANTGELFF.

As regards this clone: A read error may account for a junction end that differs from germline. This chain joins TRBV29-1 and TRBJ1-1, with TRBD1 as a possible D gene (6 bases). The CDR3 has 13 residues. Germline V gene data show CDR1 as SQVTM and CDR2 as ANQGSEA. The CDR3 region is CSAEGGGHTEAFF. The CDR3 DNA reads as TGCAGCGCTGAAGGCGGGGGGCACACTGAAGCTTTCTTT.

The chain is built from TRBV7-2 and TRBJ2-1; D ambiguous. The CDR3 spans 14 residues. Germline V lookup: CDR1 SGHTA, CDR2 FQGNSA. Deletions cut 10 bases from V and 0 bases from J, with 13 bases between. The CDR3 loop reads CATMGGSSYNEQFF. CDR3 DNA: TGTGCCACCATGGGCGGAAGCTCCTACAATGAGCAGTTCTTC.

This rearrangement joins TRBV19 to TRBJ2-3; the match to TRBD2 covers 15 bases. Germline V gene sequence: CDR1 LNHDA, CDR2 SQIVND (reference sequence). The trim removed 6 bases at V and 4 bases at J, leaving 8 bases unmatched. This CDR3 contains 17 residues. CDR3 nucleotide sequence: TGTGCCAGTAGACCCGGGACTAGCGGGAGGTCAGCAGATACGCAGTATTTT. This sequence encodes CASRPGTSGRSADTQYF. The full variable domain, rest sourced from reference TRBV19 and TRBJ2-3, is DGGITQSPKYLFRKEGQNVTLSCEQNLNHDAMYWYRQDPGQGLRLIYYSQIVNDFQKGDIAEGYSVSREKKESFPLTVTSAQKNPTAFYLCASRPGTSGRSADTQYFGPGTRLTVL.

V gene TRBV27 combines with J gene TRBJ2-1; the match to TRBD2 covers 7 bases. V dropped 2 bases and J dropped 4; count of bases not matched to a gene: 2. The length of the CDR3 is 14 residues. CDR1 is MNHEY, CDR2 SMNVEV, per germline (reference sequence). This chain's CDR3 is CASSLAGVYNEQFF. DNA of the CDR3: TGTGCCAGCAGTTTAGCGGGAGTTTACAATGAGCAGTTCTTC.

The CDR3 nucleotides are TGTGCCAGCAGTGTGATATCCGGACAAGTCTCTGGAAACACCATATATTTT. Its protein is CASSVISGQVSGNTIYF. The chain has TRBV6-1 and TRBJ1-3; a weak D match, TRBD1 (5 bases). Germline V gene sequence: CDR1 MNHNS, CDR2 SASEGT. The CDR3 totals 17 residues. V was pared by 4 bases and J by 0 bases, with 16 bases between.

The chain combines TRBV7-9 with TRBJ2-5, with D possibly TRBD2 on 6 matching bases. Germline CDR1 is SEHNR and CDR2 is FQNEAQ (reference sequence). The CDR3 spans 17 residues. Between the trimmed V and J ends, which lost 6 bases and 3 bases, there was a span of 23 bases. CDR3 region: CASSTDERAWVEETQYF. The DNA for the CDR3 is TGTGCCAGCAGTACGGACGAGCGGGCATGGGTAGAAGAGACCCAGTACTTC.

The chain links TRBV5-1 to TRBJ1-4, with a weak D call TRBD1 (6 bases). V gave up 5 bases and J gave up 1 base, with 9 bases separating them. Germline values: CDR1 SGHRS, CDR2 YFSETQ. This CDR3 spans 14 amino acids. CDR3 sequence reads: CASRRTETNEKLFF. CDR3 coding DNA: TGCGCCAGCAGGCGGACAGAAACTAATGAAAAACTGTTTTTT.

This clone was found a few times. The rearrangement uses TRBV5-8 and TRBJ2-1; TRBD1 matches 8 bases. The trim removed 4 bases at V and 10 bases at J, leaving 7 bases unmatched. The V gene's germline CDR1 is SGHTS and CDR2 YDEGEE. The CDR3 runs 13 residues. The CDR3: CASSQDRVREQFF. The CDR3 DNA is TGTGCCAGCAGCCAGGACAGGGTTCGCGAGCAGTTCTTC. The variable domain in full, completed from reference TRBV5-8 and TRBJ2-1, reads EAGVTQSPTHLIKTRGQQATLRCSPISGHTSVYWYQQALGLGLQFLLWYDEGEERNRGNFPPRFSGRQFPNYSSELNVNALELEDSALYLCASSQDRVREQFFGPGTRLTVL.

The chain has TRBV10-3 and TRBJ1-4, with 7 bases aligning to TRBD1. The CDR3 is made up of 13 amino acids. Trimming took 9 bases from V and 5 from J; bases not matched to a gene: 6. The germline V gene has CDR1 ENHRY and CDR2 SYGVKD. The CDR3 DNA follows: TGTGCCATTCGACAGGGCCTAAATGAAAAACTGTTTTTT. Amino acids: CAIRQGLNEKLFF.

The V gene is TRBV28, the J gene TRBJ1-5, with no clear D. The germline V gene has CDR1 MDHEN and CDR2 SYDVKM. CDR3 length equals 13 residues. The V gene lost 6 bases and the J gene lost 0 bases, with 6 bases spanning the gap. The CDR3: CASRDYSNQPQHF. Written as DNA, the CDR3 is TGTGCCAGCAGGGACTATAGCAATCAGCCCCAGCATTTT.

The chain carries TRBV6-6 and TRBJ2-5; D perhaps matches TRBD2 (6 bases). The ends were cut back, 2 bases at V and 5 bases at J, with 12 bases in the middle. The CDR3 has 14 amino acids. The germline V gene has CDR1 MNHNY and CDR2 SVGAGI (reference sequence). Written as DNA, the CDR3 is TGTGCCAGCAGTTACGATGGGAGGCGGGAGACCCAGTACTTC. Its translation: CASSYDGRRETQYF.

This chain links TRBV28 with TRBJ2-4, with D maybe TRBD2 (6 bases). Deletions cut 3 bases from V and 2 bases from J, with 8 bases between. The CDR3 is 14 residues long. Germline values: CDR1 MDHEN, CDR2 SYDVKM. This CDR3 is CASSFGGSKNIQYF. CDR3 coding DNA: TGTGCCAGCAGTTTCGGGGGATCCAAAAACATTCAGTACTTC.

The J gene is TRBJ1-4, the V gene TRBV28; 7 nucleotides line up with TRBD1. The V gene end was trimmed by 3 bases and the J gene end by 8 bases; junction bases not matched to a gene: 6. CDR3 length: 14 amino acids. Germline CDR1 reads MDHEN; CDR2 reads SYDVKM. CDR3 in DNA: TGTGCCAGCAGTTTCGGACAGGTGTGGGAAAAACTGTTTTTT. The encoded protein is CASSFGQVWEKLFF.

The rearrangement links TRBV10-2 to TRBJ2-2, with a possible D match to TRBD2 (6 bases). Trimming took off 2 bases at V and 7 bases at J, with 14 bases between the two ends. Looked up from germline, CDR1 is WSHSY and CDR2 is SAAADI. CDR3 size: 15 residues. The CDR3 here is CASSEPSVKSGELFF. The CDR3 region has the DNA TGCGCCAGCAGTGAGCCTAGCGTCAAAAGCGGGGAGCTGTTTTTT.